The clone carrying this TCR beta chain has only a few counts. Its antigen is not identified. This record comes from a study of T cells after yellow fever vaccination. Broader study findings: Overall, a small share of clonotypes was seen in both CD4 and CD8 compartments. In post-booster samples, most primary-vaccination clones reappeared (around 95% CD4, 70% to 90% CD8).

Generation of TCR cDNA used 5'RACE template switching (which added a universal primer site and UMIs). One entry per CDR3 protein results from TCRdb running MiXCR on the 5' RACE reads. Here the sample spans 100,000 to 150,000 distinct CDR3 sequences, almost 9% being singletons. The sequenced sample was CD8+ T cells sorted from PBMCs, obtained on the day of the yellow fever booster vaccination. This receptor was obtained from a man between 18 and 35 years old who received the YFV17D yellow fever vaccine.

CDR3 loop: CASSQDRGSHEQYV. For the CDR3, the DNA is TGTGCCAGCAGCCAAGACAGGGGTTCGCACGAGCAGTACGTC. V usage is TRBV3-1 and J usage is TRBJ2-7, with D perhaps matching TRBD1 (6 bases). The CDR3 sequence is 14 residues long. Germline V gene lookup returns CDR1 LGHDT and CDR2 YNNKEL (reference sequence). V lost 0 bases and J 5 bases, leaving 11 bases between the germline ends.